These T cell receptor beta chains were read from a single sample in a study of graft-versus-host responses after intestinal transplantation. These TCRs are of unknown antigen specificity. The repertoire was sequenced with immunoSEQ multiplex PCR; TCRdb's copy has only in-frame clones and lacks some. The sample yields some 110,000 clones, around 94% seen once. The source material was unstimulated CD4+ T cells sorted from spleen or lymph node cells, sampled before transplant. The receptors come from a human donor who was the organ donor for an intestinal transplant. Both conserved end residues are part of each CDR3. Each record gives: J gene, V gene, D gene, clone size, CDR3 protein, CDR3 DNA. The D gene is left open where the match is weak. Some rows mark clone size as missing; the rest say once, few, many or name a class of expanded clone.

>TRBJ2-7|TRBV5-4|TRBD2|NA
CASSKEGGSQSYEQYF
TGTGCCAGCAGCAAAGAGGGAGGGAGTCAGTCCTACGAGCAGTACTTC
>TRBJ1-6|TRBV6-6|NA|NA
CASKGRPDSPLHF
TGTGCCAGCAAGGGACGCCCGGATTCACCCCTCCACTTT
>TRBJ2-4|TRBV7-2|NA|NA
CASSLVHRDPLNIQYF
TGTGCCAGCAGCTTAGTGCACCGGGACCCATTGAACATTCAGTACTTC
>TRBJ1-1|TRBV19|TRBD1|NA
CASTPGTVENTEAFF
TGTGCCAGTACCCCCGGGACAGTCGAGAACACTGAAGCTTTCTTT
>TRBJ2-5|TRBV7-2|NA|NA
CASSSRLVSSSAKQYF
TGTGCCAGCAGCTCCCGTTTAGTCTCCTCCAGCGCGAAGCAGTACTTC
>TRBJ2-3|TRBV25-1|TRBD2|NA
CASSWGGLPTDTQYF
TGTGCCAGCTCCTGGGGGGGGTTACCCACAGATACGCAGTATTTT
>TRBJ1-4|TRBV7-8|TRBD1|NA
CASSSWGPRGQTNEKLFF
TGTGCCAGCAGCTCCTGGGGCCCCAGGGGGCAAACTAATGAAAAACTGTTTTTT
>TRBJ2-7|TRBV5-1|TRBD1|NA
CASSKRGTGDSYEQYF
TGCGCCAGCAGCAAACGCGGGACAGGGGATTCCTACGAGCAGTACTTC
>TRBJ2-1|TRBV6-1|NA|NA
CASSEAVSSRSNEQFF
TGTGCCAGCAGTGAAGCCGTCTCCTCTAGAAGCAATGAGCAGTTCTTC
>TRBJ2-7|TRBV19|TRBD1|NA
CASSVPGQGGEQYF
TGTGCCAGTAGCGTGCCGGGACAGGGAGGCGAGCAGTACTTC
>TRBJ2-2|TRBV29-1|TRBD1|NA
CSVPGTGDTGELFF
TGCAGCGTCCCCGGGACAGGGGACACCGGGGAGCTGTTTTTT
>TRBJ2-1|TRBV15|NA|NA
CATSRDRISSQQFF
TGTGCCACCAGCAGAGATCGGATTAGCAGTCAGCAGTTCTTC
>TRBJ1-5|TRBV5-1|NA|NA
CASSLGGRKDQPQHF
TGCGCCAGCAGCTTGGGAGGACGCAAGGATCAGCCCCAGCATTTT
>TRBJ2-3|TRBV2|TRBD2|NA
CASNPSGVPDTQYF
TGTGCCAGCAATCCTAGCGGGGTGCCAGATACGCAGTATTTT
>TRBJ2-7|TRBV28|TRBD2|once
CASYASIAGGDEQYF
TGTGCCAGCTACGCTTCAATAGCGGGAGGGGACGAGCAGTACTTC
>TRBJ1-1|TRBV6-6|TRBD1|NA
CASSATGQGNTEAFF
TGTGCCAGCAGTGCGACCGGACAGGGGAACACTGAAGCTTTCTTT
>TRBJ2-7|TRBV7-2|NA|NA
CASSPRLVSYEQYF
TGTGCCAGCAGCCCGCGACTAGTCTCCTACGAGCAGTACTTC
>TRBJ2-5|TRBV4-2|NA|once
CASSQDLRETQYF
TGTGCCAGCAGCCAAGATCTGAGAGAGACCCAGTACTTC
>TRBJ2-1|TRBV6-5|TRBD1|NA
CASSYGTGAQFF
TGTGCCAGCAGTTACGGTACAGGGGCGCAGTTCTTC
>TRBJ2-4|TRBV6-5|NA|once
CASSEEPVIQYF
TGTGCCAGCAGTGAAGAACCCGTCATTCAGTACTTC
>TRBJ2-7|TRBV18|TRBD2|NA
CASSLVAGGSGEQYF
TGTGCCAGCTCCCTAGTAGCGGGAGGGTCAGGCGAGCAGTACTTC
>TRBJ2-7|TRBV19|NA|NA
CASGKAERYF
TGTGCCAGTGGTAAAGCTGAGAGGTACTTC
>TRBJ2-1|TRBV29-1|NA|NA
CSVAPRGMEQFF
TGCAGCGTTGCTCCTCGGGGCATGGAGCAGTTCTTC
>TRBJ1-1|TRBV2|TRBD1|NA
CASSDRGQKAFF
TGTGCCAGCAGCGACAGGGGGCAAAAAGCTTTCTTT
>TRBJ2-5|TRBV5-4|TRBD1|NA
CASSQTGGVFGETQYF
TGTGCCAGCAGCCAGACAGGGGGCGTCTTTGGGGAGACCCAGTACTTC
>TRBJ2-7|TRBV5-4|TRBD2|NA
CASSLGLAGGEQYF
TGTGCCAGCAGCTTGGGACTAGCGGGAGGCGAGCAGTACTTC
>TRBJ2-6|TRBV7-8|NA|NA
CASSLARLGDSGANVLTF
TGTGCCAGCAGCTTAGCGCGATTGGGTGACTCTGGGGCCAACGTCCTGACTTTC
>TRBJ2-6|TRBV18|NA|NA
CASSRATPSSGANVLTF
TGTGCCAGCTCACGGGCGACTCCTAGCTCTGGGGCCAACGTCCTGACTTTC
>TRBJ2-7|TRBV6-5|TRBD2|NA
CASSPLAGGGEQYF
TGTGCCAGCAGTCCGCTAGCGGGAGGAGGCGAGCAGTACTTC
>TRBJ2-2|TRBV9|NA|NA
CASSVAGLGGYANTGELFF
TGTGCCAGCAGCGTAGCCGGACTAGGGGGATACGCGAACACCGGGGAGCTGTTTTTT
>TRBJ1-2|TRBV28|NA|once
CASGYSVYGYTF
TGTGCCAGCGGGTATAGCGTTTATGGCTACACCTTC
>TRBJ2-3|TRBV12-5|NA|NA
CASGPRAGADTQYF
TGTGCTAGTGGTCCCCGGGCGGGCGCAGATACGCAGTATTTT
>TRBJ2-7|TRBV18|NA|once
CASSWGDEQYF
TGTGCCAGCTCATGGGGAGACGAGCAGTACTTC
>TRBJ2-1|TRBV5-5|TRBD1|once
CASSPGTTGAYNEQFF
TGTGCCAGCAGCCCCGGGACAACAGGGGCGTACAATGAGCAGTTCTTC
>TRBJ2-5|TRBV10-3|NA|NA
CAISESAGQETQYF
TGTGCCATCAGTGAGTCTGCAGGACAAGAGACCCAGTACTTC